A selection of T cell receptor beta chains follows, all from one sample in a study of cytomegalovirus exposure and HLA in healthy donors. Repertoires were generated with immunoSEQ multiplex PCR, while TCRdb's copy carries only in-frame clones and drops some. Of 50,000 to 75,000 clones listed, over 60% are singletons. Sequenced input: PBMCs. The receptors shown here come from a man aged 30 to 39 in good health and CMV-seropositive. The CDR3 runs from the conserved cysteine through the conserved F or W. D genes are given only for firm matches. Only part of the rows carry a size: once, few, many, or a class if the clone is expanded.

d_gene,v_gene,len,j_gene,abundance,CDR3nt,CDR3aa
.,TRBV10-1,9,TRBJ1-1,.,TGCGCCAGCCTCACGCAGGCTTTCTTT,CASLTQAFF
.,TRBV5-6,13,TRBJ2-3,.,TGTGCCAGCAGCTTGGAGCGGACAGATACGCAGTATTTT,CASSLERTDTQYF
TRBD1,TRBV28,16,TRBJ1-2,few,TGTGCCAGCAGTGCCCGACAGGGAAAGGCTAACTATGGCTACACCTTC,CASSARQGKANYGYTF
TRBD2,TRBV30,15,TRBJ2-3,.,TGTGCCTGGAGTAAGGCTAGCGGGGGGACAGATACGCAGTATTTT,CAWSKASGGTDTQYF
.,TRBV15,15,TRBJ1-2,.,TGTGCTACCAGCAGAGATCTAGCCTCCGGGGATGGCTACACCTTC,CATSRDLASGDGYTF
.,TRBV19,12,TRBJ2-2,.,TGTGCCAGTAGTATAGCGGGCGGGGAGCTGTTTTTT,CASSIAGGELFF
.,TRBV27,14,TRBJ1-2,.,TGTGCCAGCAGTTTAGTGGCAGGGAACTATGGCTACACCTTC,CASSLVAGNYGYTF
.,TRBV29-1,13,TRBJ2-7,.,TGCAGCGTTCTTTATCCCGGGACCTACGAGCAGTACTTC,CSVLYPGTYEQYF
.,TRBV6-5,14,TRBJ2-6,.,TGTGCCACCGACAGTTACTCTGGGGCCAACGTCCTGACTTTC,CATDSYSGANVLTF
.,TRBV4-2,13,TRBJ1-2,.,TGTGCCAGCAGCCAAGACCGTAGCTATGGCTACACCTTC,CASSQDRSYGYTF
TRBD1,TRBV2,14,TRBJ2-3,.,TGTGCCAGCAGAGAAGACAGGGTTTGGGATACGCAGTATTTT,CASREDRVWDTQYF
TRBD1,TRBV29-1,14,TRBJ2-1,.,TGCAGCGTTGACCCTGGGACAGGGATATATGAGCAGTTCTTC,CSVDPGTGIYEQFF
.,TRBV7-2,12,TRBJ2-5,.,TGTGCCAGCAGCTTACCCCCGGAGACCCAGTACTTC,CASSLPPETQYF
.,TRBV5-6,16,TRBJ2-2,few,TGTGCCAGCAGCTTGGCCCTTTCCCCTCCGGCCGGGGAGCTGTTTTTT,CASSLALSPPAGELFF
.,TRBV6-5,13,TRBJ1-1,few,TGTGCCAGCAGTTACTCGGAAGCTACGGGAGCTTTCTTT,CASSYSEATGAFF
.,TRBV7-2,14,TRBJ2-5,.,TGTGCCAGCAGCCCCCTATTAAGCGTAGAGACCCAGTACTTC,CASSPLLSVETQYF